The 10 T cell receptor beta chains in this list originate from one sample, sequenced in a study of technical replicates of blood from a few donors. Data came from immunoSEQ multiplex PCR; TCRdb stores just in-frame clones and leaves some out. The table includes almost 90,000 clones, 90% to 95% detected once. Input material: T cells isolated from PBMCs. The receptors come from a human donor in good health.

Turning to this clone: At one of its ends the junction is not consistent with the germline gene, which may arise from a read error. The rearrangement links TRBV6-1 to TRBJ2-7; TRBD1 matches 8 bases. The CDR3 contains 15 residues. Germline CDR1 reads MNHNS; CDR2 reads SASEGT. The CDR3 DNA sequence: TGTGCCAGCAGCGAAGAAGGGCAGGGGGCATGGGAGCAGTACTTC. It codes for CASSEEGQGAWEQYF.

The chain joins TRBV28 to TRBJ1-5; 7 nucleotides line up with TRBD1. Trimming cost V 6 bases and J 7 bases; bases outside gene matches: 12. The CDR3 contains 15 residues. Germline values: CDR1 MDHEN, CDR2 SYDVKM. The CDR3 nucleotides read TGTGCCAGCAGCCCAGGGGGGGCGGGAGGGCAGCCCCAGCATTTT. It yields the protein CASSPGGAGGQPQHF.

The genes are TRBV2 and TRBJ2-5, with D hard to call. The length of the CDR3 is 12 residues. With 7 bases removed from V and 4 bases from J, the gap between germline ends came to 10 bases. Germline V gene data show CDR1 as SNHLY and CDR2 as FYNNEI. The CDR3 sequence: CASKLSGETQYF. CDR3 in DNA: TGTGCCAGCAAATTGTCGGGAGAGACCCAGTACTTC.

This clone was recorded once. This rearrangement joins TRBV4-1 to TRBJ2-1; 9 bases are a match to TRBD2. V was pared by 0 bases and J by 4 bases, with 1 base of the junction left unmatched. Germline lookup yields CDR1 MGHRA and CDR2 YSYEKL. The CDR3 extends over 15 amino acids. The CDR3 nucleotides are TGCGCCAGCAGCCAAGAGACTAGCGGATACAATGAGCAGTTCTTC. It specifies CASSQETSGYNEQFF.

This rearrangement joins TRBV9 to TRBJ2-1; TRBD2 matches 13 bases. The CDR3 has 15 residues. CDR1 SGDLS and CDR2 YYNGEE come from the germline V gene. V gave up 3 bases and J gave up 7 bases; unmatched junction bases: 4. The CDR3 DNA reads TGTGCCAGCAGCGCGGGACTAGCGGGACGGAATGAGCAGTTCTTC. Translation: CASSAGLAGRNEQFF.

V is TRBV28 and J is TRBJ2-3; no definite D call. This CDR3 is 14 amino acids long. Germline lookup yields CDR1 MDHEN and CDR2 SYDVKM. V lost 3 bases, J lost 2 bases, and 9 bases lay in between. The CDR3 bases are TGTGCCAGCAGTTTCGCAGGATTCACAGATACGCAGTATTTT. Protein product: CASSFAGFTDTQYF.

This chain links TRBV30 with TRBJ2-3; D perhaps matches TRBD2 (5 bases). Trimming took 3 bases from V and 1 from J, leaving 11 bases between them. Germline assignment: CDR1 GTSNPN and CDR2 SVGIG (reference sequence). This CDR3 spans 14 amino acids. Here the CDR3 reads CAWRAGIRTDTQYF. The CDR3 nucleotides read TGTGCCTGGAGGGCCGGGATACGCACAGATACGCAGTATTTT.

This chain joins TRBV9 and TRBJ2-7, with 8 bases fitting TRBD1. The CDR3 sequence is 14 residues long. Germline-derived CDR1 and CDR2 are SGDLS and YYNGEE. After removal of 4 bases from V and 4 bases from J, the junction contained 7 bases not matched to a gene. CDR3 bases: TGTGCCAGCAGCCCATTGACAGGGGATTACGAGCAGTACTTC. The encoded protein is CASSPLTGDYEQYF.

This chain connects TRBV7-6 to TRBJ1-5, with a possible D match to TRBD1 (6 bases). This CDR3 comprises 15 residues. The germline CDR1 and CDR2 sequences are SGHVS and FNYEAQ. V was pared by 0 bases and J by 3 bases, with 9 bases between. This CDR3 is CASSLAGGDNQPQHF. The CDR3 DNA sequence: TGTGCCAGCAGCTTAGCAGGGGGGGACAATCAGCCCCAGCATTTT. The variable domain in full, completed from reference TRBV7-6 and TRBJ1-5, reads GAGVSQSPRYKVTKRGQDVALRCDPISGHVSLYWYRQALGQGPEFLTYFNYEAQQDKSGLPNDRFSAERPEGSISTLTIQRTEQRDSAMYRCASSLAGGDNQPQHFGDGTRLSIL.

This CDR3 is CASSFGTGVDEQFF. In DNA, the CDR3 is TGTGCCAGCAGCTTTGGGACAGGGGTCGATGAGCAGTTCTTC. The V call is TRBV5-8, the J call TRBJ2-1, with TRBD1 identical over 10 bases. The CDR3 loop spans 14 amino acids. The V segment lost 2 bases and the J segment 8 bases; nucleotides outside the gene matches: 4. CDR1 is SGHTS, CDR2 YDEGEE, per germline. The entire variable domain, with the rest obtained from reference TRBV5-8 and TRBJ2-1, is as follows: EAGVTQSPTHLIKTRGQQATLRCSPISGHTSVYWYQQALGLGLQFLLWYDEGEERNRGNFPPRFSGRQFPNYSSELNVNALELEDSALYLCASSFGTGVDEQFFGPGTRLTVL.